These 25 T cell receptor beta chains share one sample of origin, sequenced in a study of T cell repertoires in cytomegalovirus infection. Their cognate antigens are unknown. Each CDR3 protein gets one entry after TCRdb re-called the reads with MiXCR. Of 80,000 or so distinct CDR3 sequences listed, more than 20% are singletons. Specimen: CD8+ T cells from cultured PBMCs, collected from culture after CMV antigen stimulation. The receptors were sampled from a human donor in good health (CMV status not recorded). Some clones in this sample may be carry-over from other donors' samples.

Many counts were recorded for this clonotype. V gene TRBV6-2 or TRBV6-3 combines with J gene TRBJ2-2; 12 bases map to TRBD2. CDR1 is MNHEY and CDR2 is SVGEGT in the germline V gene. This CDR3 contains 18 residues. V shed 4 bases and J 3 bases; nucleotides not matched to a gene: 9. DNA of the CDR3: TGTGCCAGCAGTTTCATACTGACTAGCGGGAGAGACACCGGGGAGCTGTTTTTT. Encoded protein: CASSFILTSGRDTGELFF.

This clonotype was counted many times. The J gene is TRBJ2-5, the V gene TRBV11-2, with 7 bases aligning to TRBD1. Germline V gene sequence: CDR1 SGHAT, CDR2 FQNNGV. Trimming took 4 bases from V and 2 from J; bases not matched to a gene: 4. This CDR3 has 14 amino acids. CDR3 bases: TGTGCCAGCAGCTCGTGGGACAGACAAGAGACCCAGTACTTC. This sequence encodes CASSSWDRQETQYF.

The CDR3 is CATRRANEKLFF. The DNA for the CDR3 is TGTGCCACCCGACGGGCTAATGAAAAACTGTTTTTT. The J gene is TRBJ1-4, the V gene TRBV27; D gene unclear. Germline CDR1 and CDR2: MNHEY and SMNVEV (reference sequence). This CDR3 has 12 amino acids. V gave up 10 bases and J gave up 3 bases, with 9 bases separating them.

This clonotype was counted only a few times. The chain is built from TRBV19 and TRBJ1-2; D is uncertain. The germline gives CDR1 LNHDA, CDR2 SQIVND (reference sequence). Trimming took 3 bases from V and 7 from J, leaving 6 bases between them. CDR3 length: 11 amino acids. CDR3 DNA sequence: TGTGCCAGTAGTATCGGGGTTGGCTACACCTTC. It codes for CASSIGVGYTF.

The chain uses TRBV3-1 and TRBJ2-1, with D tentatively TRBD1 (7 bases). Germline V lookup: CDR1 LGHDT, CDR2 YNNKEL (reference sequence). The V and J ends lost 1 base and 7 bases respectively, with 11 bases between them. The CDR3 covers 14 residues. The chain's CDR3 is CASSQGRGANEQFF. The CDR3 bases are TGTGCCAGCAGCCAAGGCAGGGGGGCAAATGAGCAGTTCTTC.

This clonotype was detected only a few times. V gene TRBV9 combines with J gene TRBJ2-1; 10 nucleotides line up with TRBD2. CDR3 length: 16 amino acids. V trimming: 0 bases; J trimming: 2 bases; junction bases outside the gene matches: 2. In germline, CDR1 is SGDLS, CDR2 YYNGEE. The CDR3 DNA is TGTGCCAGCAGCGTAGGGAGCGGGGGGGCCTACAATGAGCAGTTCTTC. This sequence encodes CASSVGSGGAYNEQFF.

By its share, this clonotype is medium-sized (0.01 to 0.1%). This chain joins TRBV7-8 and TRBJ1-2; D call uncertain. This CDR3 contains 14 residues. Germline loops: CDR1 SGHVS, CDR2 FQNEAQ. V was clipped by 1 base and J by 3 bases, with 9 bases between them. The CDR3 loop is CASSLGMGDYGYTF. CDR3 DNA sequence: TGTGCCAGCAGCTTAGGAATGGGTGACTATGGCTACACCTTC.

This clonotype turned up a few times. The chain employs TRBV13 and TRBJ2-1, with TRBD1 identical over 7 bases. V trimming: 6 bases; J trimming: 6 bases; junction bases outside the gene matches: 5. This CDR3 spans 13 amino acids. The germline V gene has CDR1 PRHDT and CDR2 FYEKMQ (reference sequence). CDR3 nucleotides: TGTGCCAGCAGGAGATACAGGGGCAATGAGCAGTTCTTC. Translation gives CASRRYRGNEQFF.

This clonotype showed up just a few times. The chain couples TRBV10-2 to TRBJ2-3; no clear D gene. Per the germline V gene, CDR1 is WSHSY and CDR2 is SAAADI. This CDR3 is built from 14 residues. V was clipped by 4 bases and J by 0 bases, with 8 bases between them. The CDR3 spells CASSVSLSTDTQYF. CDR3 nucleotides: TGCGCCAGCAGTGTATCCCTTAGCACAGATACGCAGTATTTT.

The chain uses TRBV4-3 and TRBJ2-7; 8 bases agree with TRBD1. The CDR3 totals 14 residues. V trimming: 0 bases; J trimming: 2 bases; junction bases outside the gene matches: 0. CDR1 and CDR2 from the germline V gene are LGHNA and YSLEER. The CDR3 bases are TGCGCCAGCAGCCAAGACAGGGGGCCCTACGAGCAGTACTTC. Translating gives CASSQDRGPYEQYF.

The rearrangement uses TRBV7-6 and TRBJ2-1, with TRBD2 identical over 8 bases. The V segment lost 1 base and the J segment 8 bases; nucleotides outside the gene matches: 13. The CDR3 totals 17 residues. In germline, CDR1 is SGHVS, CDR2 FNYEAQ. CDR3 amino acids: CASSLDSGSGKVHEQFF. CDR3 bases: TGTGCCAGCAGCTTAGATAGTGGTAGCGGGAAAGTACATGAGCAGTTCTTC.

In this sample, this clonotype turned up a few times. The rearrangement uses TRBV4-1 and TRBJ2-7; D gene unclear. The CDR3 runs to 15 residues. Germline V CDR1 and CDR2: MGHRA, YSYEKL. V shed 0 bases and J shed 3 bases, with 12 bases lying between them. This chain's CDR3 is CASSQDQGTGYEQYF. The DNA of the CDR3 is TGCGCCAGCAGCCAAGATCAAGGAACGGGCTACGAGCAGTACTTC.

This clonotype was seen more than once but under ten times. The chain joins TRBV4-3 to TRBJ2-2; 9 bases match TRBD2. With 0 bases clipped from V and 2 bases from J, the junction kept 4 bases outside the gene matches. CDR3 length equals 17 residues. Germline CDR1 and CDR2: LGHNA and YSLEER. Written as DNA, the CDR3 is TGCGCCAGCAGCCAAGACCGACTAGCGGATAACACCGGGGAGCTGTTTTTT. Translation gives CASSQDRLADNTGELFF.

In its sample, this clonotype was seen many times. The genes are TRBV11-2 and TRBJ1-1, with TRBD1 identical over 9 bases. The CDR3 length is 14 residues. The V gene end was trimmed by 5 bases and the J gene end by 5 bases; junction bases not matched to a gene: 6. CDR1 and CDR2 (germline): SGHAT, FQNNGV. The CDR3 DNA is TGTGCCAGCAGCCAACAGACAGGGGGGACTGAAGCTTTCTTT. Translation gives CASSQQTGGTEAFF. The variable domain in full, with the rest retrieved from reference TRBV11-2 and TRBJ1-1, is EAGVAQSPRYKIIEKRQSVAFWCNPISGHATLYWYQQILGQGPKLLIQFQNNGVVDDSQLPKDRFSAERLKGVDSTLKIQPAKLEDSAVYLCASSQQTGGTEAFFGQGTRLTVV.

The table lists this clonotype with a few counts. The V and J genes are TRBV11-2 and TRBJ2-1; D gene unclear. Germline V gene data show CDR1 as SGHAT and CDR2 as FQNNGV. There are 20 residues in the CDR3. V was trimmed by 0 bases and J by 3 bases, leaving 24 bases between them. The CDR3 DNA reads TGTGCCAGCAGCTTAGAGGTCCAATCGCGCCTTAGAAAGGGCTACAATGAGCAGTTCTTC. This gives the protein CASSLEVQSRLRKGYNEQFF.

The chain employs TRBV12-3 or TRBV12-4 and TRBJ2-1; TRBD2 matches at 7 bases. J was trimmed by 15 bases and V by 8 bases; bases with no gene match: 13. The CDR3 is 12 residues long. CDR3 amino acids: CASRTTSTASFF. The CDR3, as DNA: TGTGCCAGCCGAACGACTAGCACGGCTTCGTTCTTC.

The rearrangement uses TRBV2 and TRBJ1-5; TRBD1 agrees at 7 bases. Germline V gene lookup returns CDR1 SNHLY and CDR2 FYNNEI. V lost 4 bases to trimming and J lost 3 bases; unmatched junction nucleotides: 6. The length of the CDR3 is 15 residues. The CDR3 protein is CASSGGRGNNQPQHF. The CDR3 nucleotides are TGTGCCAGCAGTGGGGGCAGGGGGAACAATCAGCCCCAGCATTTT.

The chain employs TRBV14 and TRBJ1-4, with D hard to call. In germline, CDR1 is SGHDN, CDR2 FVKESK. The ends were cut back, 3 bases at V and 4 bases at J, with 12 bases in the middle. This CDR3 comprises 15 residues. The CDR3 sequence: CASSHMEGSNEKLFF. As DNA, the CDR3 is TGTGCCAGCAGCCACATGGAGGGTAGTAATGAAAAACTGTTTTTT.

This chain uses TRBV9 with TRBJ2-3; D tentatively fits TRBD1 or TRBD2 (7 bases each). V was clipped by 0 bases and J by 3 bases, with 14 bases between them. The CDR3 contains 16 residues. Germline V gene lookup returns CDR1 SGDLS and CDR2 YYNGEE. CDR3 nucleotide sequence: TGTGCCAGCAGCGTAGGGGGGGGACAGCCGACAGATACGCAGTATTTT. It encodes CASSVGGGQPTDTQYF.

Only a few counts were recorded for this clonotype. V and J are TRBV28 and TRBJ1-2; D remains unclear. Germline V gives CDR1 MDHEN, CDR2 SYDVKM. CDR3 length equals 15 residues. Trimming took off 5 bases at V and 0 bases at J, with 13 bases between the two ends. CDR3 protein: CASSVPGATNYGYTF. CDR3 nucleotides: TGTGCCAGCAGTGTACCAGGAGCGACTAACTATGGCTACACCTTC.

This rearrangement joins TRBV7-9 to TRBJ2-2; D is unresolved. CDR1 is SEHNR, CDR2 FQNEAQ, per germline (reference sequence). The V end lost 4 bases, the J end lost 5 bases, and 2 bases lay between the germline ends. CDR3 length: 11 residues. The CDR3 DNA sequence: TGTGCCAGCAGCTGGACCGGGGAGCTGTTTTTT. Translation: CASSWTGELFF. The full variable domain, with the rest looked up from reference TRBV7-9 and TRBJ2-2, is DTGVSQNPRHKITKRGQNVTFRCDPISEHNRLYWYRQTLGQGPEFLTYFQNEAQLEKSRLLSDRFSAERPKGSFSTLEIQRTEQGDSAMYLCASSWTGELFFGEGSRLTVL.

The chain recombines TRBV10-2 with TRBJ1-2, with a weak D call TRBD1 (6 bases). The ends were cut back, 8 bases at V and 5 bases at J, with 12 bases in the middle. The V gene's germline CDR1 is WSHSY and CDR2 SAAADI. This CDR3 has 12 residues. CDR3 sequence reads: CASRDTGYGYTF. The CDR3 DNA is TGCGCCAGCCGGGACACGGGGTATGGCTACACCTTC.

This clonotype occurred many times. This chain connects TRBV12-3 or TRBV12-4 to TRBJ1-2; D unclear. The CDR3 has 13 residues. Trimming took 3 bases from V and 2 from J, leaving 7 bases between them. In DNA form, the CDR3 reads TGTGCCAGCAGTTTTAGGGAAAACTATGGCTACACCTTC. Translation gives CASSFRENYGYTF.

This clonotype has only a few counts. The chain combines TRBV20-1 with TRBJ2-2, with a weak D call TRBD2 (5 bases). CDR3 length: 12 amino acids. Germline V gene data show CDR1 as DFQATT and CDR2 as SNEGSKA (reference sequence). The CDR3 loop is CSALRETGELFF. Here the CDR3 DNA reads TGCAGCGCTTTGAGGGAAACCGGGGAGCTGTTTTTT.

The V gene is TRBV30, the J gene TRBJ2-6; possibly TRBD2 for D (5 bases). V lost 0 bases and J 2 bases, leaving 8 bases between the germline ends. Looked up from germline, CDR1 is GTSNPN and CDR2 is SVGIG (reference sequence). This CDR3 has 15 residues. CDR3: CAWSVLGAGANVLTF. The DNA for the CDR3 is TGTGCCTGGAGTGTACTCGGGGCTGGGGCCAACGTCCTGACTTTC.